This T cell receptor (beta chain) was retrieved from a study of blood T cell repertoires in COVID-19. Study-wide context: PBMCs, B-cell-depleted T cells, or T cells were the source of the cDNA or gDNA that made up the material.

From germline, CDR1 is SQVTM and CDR2 ANQGSEA. The CDR3 extends over 14 amino acids. V lost 7 bases to trimming and J lost 4 bases, with 17 bases between them. Sequenced by immunoSEQ multiplex PCR; TCRdb stores in-frame clones only, minus some. The table lists about 310,000 clones, roughly 87% of them singletons. The chain uses TRBV29-1 and TRBJ2-1; tentative D call: TRBD1 (6 bases). The TCR was taken from a man over 45 with active or convalescent COVID-19. The sample taken for sequencing was peripheral blood. The CDR3 DNA is TGCAGCGCCCCCGACAGGAGATATTACAATGAGCAGTTCTTC. Translated: CSAPDRRYYNEQFF.